The clone carrying this T cell receptor (beta chain) was found a few times. Its target is not known. The data are from a study of T cells after yellow fever vaccination. Looking at the study overall: Fractions low in cell number were prepared with SMART-Seq v4 Ultra Low Input. Study conclusions and caveats: Though it reached lower strength, the secondary response hit its peak faster, day 5 versus 15.

The V end was cut by 4 bases, the J end by 6 bases, with 13 bases between. Germline V gene lookup returns CDR1 MNHEY and CDR2 SVGEGT. The CDR3 sequence is 13 residues long. By 5'RACE template switching, TCR cDNA was produced, with a universal primer site and UMIs added in the process. A single record per CDR3 protein comes from TCRdb applying MiXCR to the 5' RACE reads. The data hold about 300,000 distinct CDR3 sequences, with less than 9.5% observed a single time. Sequences were derived from CD4+ T cells sorted from PBMCs, sampled 5 days after the yellow fever booster vaccination. The sequence derives from a young man who received the YFV17D yellow fever vaccine. The chain joins TRBV6-2 or TRBV6-3 to TRBJ2-7; D perhaps matches TRBD1 (6 bases). CDR3 amino acids: CASSSPAGAEQYV. DNA of the CDR3: TGTGCCAGCAGTTCCCCAGCAGGGGCCGAGCAGTACGTC.